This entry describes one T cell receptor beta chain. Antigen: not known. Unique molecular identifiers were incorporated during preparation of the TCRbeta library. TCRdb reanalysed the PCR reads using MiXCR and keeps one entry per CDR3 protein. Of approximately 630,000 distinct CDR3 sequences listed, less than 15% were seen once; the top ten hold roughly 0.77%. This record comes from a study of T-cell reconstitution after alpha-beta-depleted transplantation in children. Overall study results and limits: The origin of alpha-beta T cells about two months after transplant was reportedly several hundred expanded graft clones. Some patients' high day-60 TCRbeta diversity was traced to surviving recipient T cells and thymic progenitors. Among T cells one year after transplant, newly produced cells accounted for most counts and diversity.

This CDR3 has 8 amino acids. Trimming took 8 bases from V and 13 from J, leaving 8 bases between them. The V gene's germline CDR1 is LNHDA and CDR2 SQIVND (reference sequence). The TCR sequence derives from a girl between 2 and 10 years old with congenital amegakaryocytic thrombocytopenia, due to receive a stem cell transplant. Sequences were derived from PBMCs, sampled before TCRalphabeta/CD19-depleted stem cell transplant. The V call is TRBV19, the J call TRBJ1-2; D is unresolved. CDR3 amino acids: CASGRATF. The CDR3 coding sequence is TGTGCCAGTGGCCGGGCCACCTTC.